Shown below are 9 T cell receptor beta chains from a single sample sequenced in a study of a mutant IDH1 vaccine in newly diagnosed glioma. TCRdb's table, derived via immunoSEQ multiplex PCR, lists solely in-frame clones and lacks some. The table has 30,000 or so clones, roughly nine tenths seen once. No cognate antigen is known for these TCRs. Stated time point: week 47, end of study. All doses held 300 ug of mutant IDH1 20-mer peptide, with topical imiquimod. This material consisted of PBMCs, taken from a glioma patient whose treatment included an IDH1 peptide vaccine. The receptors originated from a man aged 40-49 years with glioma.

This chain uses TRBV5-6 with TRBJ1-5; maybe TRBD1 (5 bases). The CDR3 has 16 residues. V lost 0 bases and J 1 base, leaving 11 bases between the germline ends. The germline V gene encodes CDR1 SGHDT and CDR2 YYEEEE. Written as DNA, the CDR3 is TGTGCCAGCAGCTTGGGATCGGGGGAGAGCAATCAGCCCCAGCATTTT. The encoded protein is CASSLGSGESNQPQHF.

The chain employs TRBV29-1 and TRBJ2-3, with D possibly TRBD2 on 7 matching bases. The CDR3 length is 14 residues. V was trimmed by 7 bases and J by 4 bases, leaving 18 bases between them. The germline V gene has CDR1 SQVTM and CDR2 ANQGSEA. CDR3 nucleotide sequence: TGCAGCGCTGGGGGGGGCGGAGGGGCAGATACGCAGTATTTT. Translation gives CSAGGGGGADTQYF.

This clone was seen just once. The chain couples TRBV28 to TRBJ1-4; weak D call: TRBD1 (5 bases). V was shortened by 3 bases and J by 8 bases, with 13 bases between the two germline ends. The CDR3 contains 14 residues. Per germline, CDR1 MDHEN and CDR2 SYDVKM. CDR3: CASSLWRGGEKLFF. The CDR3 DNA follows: TGTGCCAGCAGTTTGTGGAGGGGAGGAGAAAAACTGTTTTTT.

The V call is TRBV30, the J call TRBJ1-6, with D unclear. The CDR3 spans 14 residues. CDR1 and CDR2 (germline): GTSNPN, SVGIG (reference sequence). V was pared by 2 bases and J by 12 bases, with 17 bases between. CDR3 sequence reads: CAWSYGLGGGPLHF. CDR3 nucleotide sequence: TGTGCCTGGAGTTATGGGCTTGGAGGTGGACCCCTCCACTTT.

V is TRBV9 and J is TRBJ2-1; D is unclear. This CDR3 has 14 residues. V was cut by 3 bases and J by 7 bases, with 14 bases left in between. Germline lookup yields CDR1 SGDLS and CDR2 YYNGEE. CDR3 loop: CASSAYDAVNEQFF. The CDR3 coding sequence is TGTGCCAGCAGCGCTTATGACGCGGTAAATGAGCAGTTCTTC.

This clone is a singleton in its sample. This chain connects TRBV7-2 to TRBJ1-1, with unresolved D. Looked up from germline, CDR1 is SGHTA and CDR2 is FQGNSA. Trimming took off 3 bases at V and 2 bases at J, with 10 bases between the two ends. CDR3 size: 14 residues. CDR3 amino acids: CASSFDGGNTEAFF. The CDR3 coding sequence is TGTGCCAGCAGCTTTGACGGCGGTAACACTGAAGCTTTCTTT.

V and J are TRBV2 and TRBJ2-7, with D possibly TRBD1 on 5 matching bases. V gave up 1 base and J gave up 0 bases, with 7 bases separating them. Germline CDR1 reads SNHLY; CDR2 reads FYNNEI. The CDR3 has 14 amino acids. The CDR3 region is CASSEGQGSYEQYF. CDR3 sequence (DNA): TGTGCCAGCAGTGAAGGGCAGGGCTCCTACGAGCAGTACTTC.

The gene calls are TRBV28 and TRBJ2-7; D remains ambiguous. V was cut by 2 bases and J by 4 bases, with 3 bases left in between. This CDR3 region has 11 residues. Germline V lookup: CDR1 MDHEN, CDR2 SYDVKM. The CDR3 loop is CASSLRYEQYF. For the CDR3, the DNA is TGTGCCAGCAGTTTAAGGTACGAGCAGTACTTC.

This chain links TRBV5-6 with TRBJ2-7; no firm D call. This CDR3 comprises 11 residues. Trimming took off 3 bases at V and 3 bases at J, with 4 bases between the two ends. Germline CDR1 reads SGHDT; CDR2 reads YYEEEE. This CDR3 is CASSYYYEQYF. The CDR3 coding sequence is TGTGCCAGCAGCTACTACTACGAGCAGTACTTC.